In this sample, the clone carrying this T cell receptor beta chain turned up once. No antigen is known for it. TCRdb's copy holds only in-frame clones and misses some; the assay was immunoSEQ multiplex PCR. The sample contains fewer than 95,000 clones, roughly 94% of which appear only once. The sample belongs to a study of cytomegalovirus exposure and HLA in healthy donors. Overall study findings and caveats: Specificity for CMV antigens was confirmed in vitro for a few of the CMV-associated chains.

Sequenced input: PBMCs. This TCR came from a woman aged 18-29 years in good health and CMV-seronegative.

The CDR3 DNA reads as TGTGCCAGCTCCTGGGGGAGGGACTCAAACACTGAAGCTTTCTTT. It encodes CASSWGRDSNTEAFF. The chain joins TRBV18 to TRBJ1-1, with D possibly TRBD1 on 5 matching bases. Germline CDR1 reads KGHSH; CDR2 reads LQKENI. The V gene lost 6 bases and the J gene lost 2 bases, with 16 bases spanning the gap. The CDR3 is 15 amino acids.